This T cell receptor (beta chain) was captured in a study of patients and donors after allogeneic stem cell transplantation. V dropped 1 base and J dropped 5; count of bases not matched to a gene: 10. Germline V gives CDR1 DFQATT, CDR2 SNEGSKA (reference sequence). CDR3 length equals 16 residues. TCRdb independently ran MiXCR on the RT-PCR reads; one entry per CDR3 protein. The repertoire consists of some 87,000 distinct CDR3 sequences, with about 48% occurring once and the leading ten covering 60% to 75%. This rearrangement joins TRBV20-1 to TRBJ1-5, with 8 bases fitting TRBD1. This TCR was recovered from a human donor who was either an allogeneic HSCT recipient or a stem cell or donor lymphocyte infusion donor (not recorded which). It is not recorded whose cells these are; they may come from a transplant donor. The sequenced material came from blood, either unsorted or a sorted T cell fraction (not recorded which). DNA of the CDR3: TGCAGTGCTAGAGGCGATTGGACAGGGCCACATCAGCCCCAGCATTTT. This encodes CSARGDWTGPHQPQHF.